The 2 T cell receptor beta chains given below trace back to one sample, sequenced in a study of T cell responses to AZD1222 COVID-19 vaccine. Clones were sequenced by immunoSEQ multiplex PCR, and TCRdb holds only the in-frame ones, with some missing. Seen here are roughly 200,000 clones, roughly 90% observed once, and the top ten hold around 3.5%. Sequenced material: peripheral blood, taken 28 days after the second AZD1222 dose. Receptors were obtained from an adult who received the AZD1222 COVID-19 vaccine.

V gene TRBV5-5 combines with J gene TRBJ2-7; D possibly matches TRBD1 or TRBD2 (5 bases each). In germline, CDR1 is SGHKS, CDR2 YYEKEE (reference sequence). The CDR3 spans 13 residues. Trimming pared 2 bases from V and 4 bases from J, leaving 10 bases between. CDR3 sequence (DNA): TGTGCCAGCAGCTTAAGGGACCTATACGAGCAGTACTTC. This codes for CASSLRDLYEQYF. The full variable domain, its missing parts supplied by reference TRBV5-5 and TRBJ2-7, is DAGVTQSPTHLIKTRGQQVTLRCSPISGHKSVSWYQQVLGQGPQFIFQYYEKEERGRGNFPDRFSARQFPNYSSELNVNALLLGDSALYLCASSLRDLYEQYFGPGTRLTVT.

The J gene is TRBJ1-6, the V gene TRBV3-1 (or the pseudogene TRBV3-2), with unresolved D. The CDR3 runs 16 residues. Germline CDR1 and CDR2: LGHDT and YNNKEL (reference sequence). Trimming left V 2 bases short and J 11 bases short, with 19 bases between. This chain's CDR3 is CASSQYLGSDLTPLHF. Here the CDR3 DNA reads TGTGCCAGCAGCCAATATCTGGGCAGCGACTTGACACCCCTCCACTTT.